These T cell receptor beta chains were read from a single sample in a study of OX40 agonist ivuxolimab in advanced cancers. Measured with immunoSEQ multiplex PCR; TCRdb has only the in-frame clones, and not every one. This sample has some 65,000 clones, with 70% to 80% found just once. Sequencing was performed on CD4+ or CD8+ T cells sorted from blood, taken in a trial of the OX40 agonist ivuxolimab. These receptors were obtained from an adult with an advanced solid tumor such as melanoma, head and neck, liver or kidney cancer. CDR3s include the opening cysteine and the closing phenylalanine or tryptophan. The D gene is left open where the match is weak. Size values are once, few and many counts, or a class for expanded clones, and some rows have none.

-	15	TRBJ2-7	medium-sized	TRBV7-9	TGTGCCAGCAGCTTAGCGGGGGGTTCAACCTACGAGCAGTACTTC	CASSLAGGSTYEQYF
TRBD2	16	TRBJ2-7	-	TRBV13	TGTGCCAGCAGCCCCCCTTCTAGCGGGAGACGCGACGAGCAGTACTTC	CASSPPSSGRRDEQYF
-	16	TRBJ2-2	-	TRBV7-6	TGTGCCAGCAGCTTAGATTCGGCAGGGAACACCGGGGAGCTGTTTTTT	CASSLDSAGNTGELFF
-	12	TRBJ2-3	-	TRBV27	TGTGCCAGCAGTTTCAGCGGCTTTTCACAGTATTTT	CASSFSGFSQYF
TRBD2	15	TRBJ2-1	-	TRBV6-5	TGTGCCAGCAGTACGTGGACTAGCGGATACAATGAGCAGTTCTTC	CASSTWTSGYNEQFF
TRBD2	15	TRBJ2-1	-	TRBV5-3	TGTGCCAGAAGCTCGAAGCGGGAGGGCCACAATGAGCAGTTCTTC	CARSSKREGHNEQFF
TRBD2	15	TRBJ2-2	-	TRBV27	TGTGCCAGCAGTTTTAGCGGGAGAGCGGCCGGGGAGCTGTTTTTT	CASSFSGRAAGELFF
TRBD1	13	TRBJ2-1	-	TRBV6-5	TGTGCCAGCAGGATAACAGGGGGCCGGGGGCAGTTCTTC	CASRITGGRGQFF
TRBD1	15	TRBJ2-3	-	TRBV18	TGTGCCAGCTCACCGGGACAGGCTAGCACAGATACGCAGTATTTT	CASSPGQASTDTQYF
TRBD1	15	TRBJ2-5	-	TRBV5-1	TGCGCCAGCAGCTTCTCGGACAGGGGACAAGAGACCCAGTACTTC	CASSFSDRGQETQYF
-	14	TRBJ1-4	-	TRBV5-1	TGCGCCAGCAGCTTATCAGGGAATCGTGAAAAACTGTTTTTT	CASSLSGNREKLFF
-	16	TRBJ1-4	-	TRBV28	TGTGCCAGCCACCCGAGAGGGGGGCTCTCTAATGAAAAACTGTTTTTT	CASHPRGGLSNEKLFF
TRBD1	16	TRBJ1-2	-	TRBV7-9	TGTGCCAGCAGCCCGGGACAGGGGGCCCTAGACTATGGCTACACCTTC	CASSPGQGALDYGYTF
TRBD2	15	TRBJ2-1	-	TRBV9	TGTGCCAGCAGCGTTCTAGCGGGAGAAAACAATGAGCAGTTCTTC	CASSVLAGENNEQFF
TRBD2	16	TRBJ2-1	-	TRBV7-6	TGTGCCAGCAGCTTAGGGGGCGGGAGGGGGGGGAATGAGCAGTTCTTC	CASSLGGGRGGNEQFF
-	13	TRBJ2-5	-	TRBV19	TGTGCCAGTAGTCTCAACATGGTTGGGACCCAGTACTTC	CASSLNMVGTQYF
TRBD1	15	TRBJ2-3	-	TRBV7-9	TGTGCCAGCAGCGCTCCGGGGACAGGCGCAGATACGCAGTATTTT	CASSAPGTGADTQYF
-	15	TRBJ2-4	-	TRBV21-1	TGTGCCAGCAGATCGGAAGACAGGGACGAAAACATTCAGTACTTC	CASRSEDRDENIQYF
-	14	TRBJ2-7	-	TRBV25-1	TGTGCCAGCAGTGAATTTCTAGGTACCTACGAGCAGTACTTC	CASSEFLGTYEQYF
-	13	TRBJ1-3	-	TRBV30	TGTGCCTGGAGTGTGGGCGGAGGAAACACCATATATTTT	CAWSVGGGNTIYF
-	11	TRBJ2-1	-	TRBV20-1	TGCAGTGCCGAAGAAGGTCCCCTCGGGTTCTTC	CSAEEGPLGFF
TRBD2	13	TRBJ2-7	-	TRBV29-1	TGCAGCGTTCCTAGCGGGAGATATAACGAGCAGTACTTC	CSVPSGRYNEQYF
TRBD2	14	TRBJ2-5	-	TRBV7-2	TGTGCCAGCAGCTTTGGGGAGGGTTGGGAGACCCAGTACTTC	CASSFGEGWETQYF
-	15	TRBJ2-7	-	TRBV7-9	TGTGCCAGCAGCCCGACTACAGGTATAGTCTACGAGCAGTACTTC	CASSPTTGIVYEQYF
-	13	TRBJ1-1	once	TRBV7-2	TGTGCCAGCAGCTTAGGCGGACCCACTGAAGCTTTCTTT	CASSLGGPTEAFF
TRBD1	13	TRBJ1-2	once	TRBV2	TGTGCCAGCAGAGGACAGGGGGTCCATGGCTACACCTTC	CASRGQGVHGYTF
TRBD1	13	TRBJ1-1	few	TRBV7-9	TGTGCCACCGGAGGGACAGGGGGCACTGAAGCTTTCTTT	CATGGTGGTEAFF
TRBD2	15	TRBJ2-2	few	TRBV7-9	TGTGCCAGCAGCCCCGCCGCGGGAGCGGACGGGGAGCTGTTTTTT	CASSPAAGADGELFF
-	16	TRBJ2-6	few	TRBV15	TGTGCCACCAGCAGAGGTGTGAGCTCTGGGGCCAACGTCCTGACTTTC	CATSRGVSSGANVLTF
TRBD1	17	TRBJ2-2	-	TRBV7-6	TGTGCCAGCAGCCCGAGACCGGGACAGGGTTCAACCGGGGAGCTGTTTTTT	CASSPRPGQGSTGELFF
-	13	TRBJ2-5	-	TRBV30	TGTGCCTGGAGTGTCACGGTAGGGAGAACCCAGTACTTC	CAWSVTVGRTQYF
-	18	TRBJ2-6	-	TRBV5-5	TGTGCCAGCAGCTTGATACTCGCTGCCATCTCTGGGGCCAACGTCCTGACTTTC	CASSLILAAISGANVLTF
TRBD2	11	TRBJ2-5	-	TRBV30	TGTGCCTGGAGTTTTAGCGGGGGGACGTACTTC	CAWSFSGGTYF
TRBD2	17	TRBJ2-1	-	TRBV5-1	TGCGCCAGCAGCTTTGACCCGGGACTAGCGGGACCTAATGAGCAGTTCTTC	CASSFDPGLAGPNEQFF
-	17	TRBJ2-7	-	TRBV19	TGTGCCAGTAGTCCAACTCCCTGGGGGTGGCAGACCTACGAGCAGTACTTC	CASSPTPWGWQTYEQYF
-	12	TRBJ2-6	-	TRBV27	TGTGCCAGCCCGACTGGGGCCAACGTCCTGACTTTC	CASPTGANVLTF
TRBD2	15	TRBJ2-7	-	TRBV19	TGTGCCAGTAGTCAAACTAGCGGGAGGGTCTACGAGCAGTACTTC	CASSQTSGRVYEQYF
-	14	TRBJ2-5	once	TRBV7-2	TGTGCCAGCAGCTTAGAAGGTTATGGTGAGACCCAGTACTTC	CASSLEGYGETQYF
-	13	TRBJ2-5	-	TRBV10-3	TGTGCCATCAGTGCCGCTAGTGGGGAGACCCAGTACTTC	CAISAASGETQYF
-	15	TRBJ2-1	-	TRBV5-1	TGCGCCAGCAGCTTGGAAGGACAGCGCTACGGTGAGCAGTTCTTC	CASSLEGQRYGEQFF